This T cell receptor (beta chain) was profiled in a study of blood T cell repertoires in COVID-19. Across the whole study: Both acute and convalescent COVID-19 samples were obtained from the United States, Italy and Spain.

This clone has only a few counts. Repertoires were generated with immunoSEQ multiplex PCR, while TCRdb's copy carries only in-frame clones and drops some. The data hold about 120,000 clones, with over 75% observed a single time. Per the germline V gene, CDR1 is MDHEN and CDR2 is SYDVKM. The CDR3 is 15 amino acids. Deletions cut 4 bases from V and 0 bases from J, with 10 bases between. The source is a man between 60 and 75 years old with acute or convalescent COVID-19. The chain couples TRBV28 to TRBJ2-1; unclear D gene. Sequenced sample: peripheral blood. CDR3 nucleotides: TGTGCCAGCAGTTCTGGCAGGCGCTCCTACAATGAGCAGTTCTTC. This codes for CASSSGRRSYNEQFF.